Listed here are 26 T cell receptor beta chains from one sample, sequenced in a study of blood T cells in healthy people across ages. Then a second PCR, running about 6 to 12 cycles, was carried out with a sample-barcoded 5' primer and a J-beta primer mix. In TCRdb, the 5' RACE reads were re-called with MiXCR into one record per CDR3 protein. The sample has approximately 290,000 distinct CDR3 sequences, roughly 27% seen once. The sample comprised blood. These receptors came from a woman in her seventies in good health.

The chain carries TRBV11-2 and TRBJ2-5, with D unresolved. From germline, CDR1 is SGHAT and CDR2 FQNNGV. The CDR3 length is 15 residues. V lost 1 base and J 2 bases, leaving 11 bases between the germline ends. CDR3 loop: CASSLGWLEQETQYF. Here the CDR3 DNA reads TGTGCCAGCAGCTTAGGGTGGCTGGAGCAAGAGACCCAGTACTTC.

This clonotype turned up a few times. The J gene is TRBJ2-3, the V gene TRBV29-1; D gene uncertain. Per the germline V gene, CDR1 is SQVTM and CDR2 is ANQGSEA. Trimming removed 4 bases from V and 0 bases from J, with 8 bases in between. The CDR3 contains 13 residues. As DNA, the CDR3 is TGCAGCGTTGTGCAGCCTAGCACAGATACGCAGTATTTT. Amino acids: CSVVQPSTDTQYF.

The rearrangement joins TRBV29-1 to TRBJ2-5; 11 nucleotides line up with TRBD1. Looked up from germline, CDR1 is SQVTM and CDR2 is ANQGSEA. There are 16 residues in the CDR3. V lost 4 bases and J lost 3; bases outside the gene matches: 10. The CDR3 DNA reads as TGCAGCGTTGTGGGGAGGGACAGGGGGGAAAAAGAGACCCAGTACTTC. Its protein product is CSVVGRDRGEKETQYF. Complete variable domain (other parts from reference TRBV29-1 and TRBJ2-5): SAVISQKPSRDICQRGTSLTIQCQVDSQVTMMFWYRQQPGQSLTLIATANQGSEATYESGFVIDKFPISRPNLTFSTLTVSNMSPEDSSIYLCSVVGRDRGEKETQYFGPGTRLLVL.

The chain combines TRBV20-1 with TRBJ2-1, with D possibly matching TRBD2 (5 bases). This CDR3 region has 14 residues. With 3 bases removed from V and 6 bases from J, the gap between germline ends came to 15 bases. Germline V gives CDR1 DFQATT, CDR2 SNEGSKA (reference sequence). For the CDR3, the DNA is TGCAGTGCTAGCCGCTACCCGGGGAGCAATGAGCAGTTCTTC. Its protein product is CSASRYPGSNEQFF.

The rearrangement joins TRBV5-1 to TRBJ1-1, with D possibly TRBD1 on 5 matching bases. CDR3 length equals 14 residues. Germline CDR1 and CDR2: SGHRS and YFSETQ. V lost 0 bases and J 5 bases, leaving 11 bases between the germline ends. The CDR3 sequence: CASSLAEGRTEAFF. CDR3 nucleotide sequence: TGCGCCAGCAGCTTGGCGGAGGGGCGTACTGAAGCTTTCTTT.

V usage is TRBV20-1 and J usage is TRBJ1-2, with D maybe TRBD1 (6 bases). The V and J ends lost 0 bases and 7 bases respectively, with 18 bases between them. Germline CDR1 and CDR2: DFQATT and SNEGSKA (reference sequence). The CDR3 has 15 amino acids. This chain's CDR3 is CSARDRRDTLFGYTF. The CDR3 region has the DNA TGCAGTGCTAGAGATAGGCGGGACACCCTGTTTGGCTACACCTTC.

In its sample, this clonotype was seen a few times. The chain employs TRBV20-1 and TRBJ1-6; no reliable D call. Germline loops: CDR1 DFQATT, CDR2 SNEGSKA (reference sequence). The germline V and J ends were trimmed by 6 bases and 8 bases, with 11 bases remaining between them. The CDR3 has 12 amino acids. The CDR3 bases are TGCAGTGCAATCACAGCGGATTCACCCCTCCACTTT. It is translated as CSAITADSPLHF.

This sequence joins TRBV2 and TRBJ2-4; D tentatively fits TRBD1 or TRBD2 (6 bases each). The CDR3 has 14 amino acids. V was shortened by 6 bases and J by 5 bases, with 14 bases between the two germline ends. Germline CDR1 and CDR2: SNHLY and FYNNEI. The CDR3 sequence is CASRRGRGENIQYF. DNA of the CDR3: TGTGCCAGCAGAAGGGGAAGGGGGGAAAACATTCAGTACTTC.

This clonotype was counted a single time. The J gene is TRBJ2-1, the V gene TRBV20-1, with TRBD2 matching 10 bases. The V and J ends lost 1 base and 3 bases, in that order; junction bases with no gene match: 6. The CDR3 runs to 16 residues. Germline V gives CDR1 DFQATT, CDR2 SNEGSKA (reference sequence). The CDR3: CSARVPSGGVYNEQFF. CDR3 in DNA: TGCAGTGCTAGAGTCCCTAGCGGGGGAGTCTACAATGAGCAGTTCTTC.

This clonotype was counted only a few times. This chain uses TRBV5-1 with TRBJ1-2; D possibly corresponds to TRBD1 (5 bases). This CDR3 has 13 residues. Germline loops: CDR1 SGHRS, CDR2 YFSETQ. V lost 4 bases and J 6 bases, leaving 13 bases between the germline ends. CDR3 protein: CASSPQGWDGYTF. CDR3 DNA sequence: TGCGCCAGCAGCCCCCAGGGTTGGGATGGCTACACCTTC. The full variable domain, rest sourced from reference TRBV5-1 and TRBJ1-2, is KAGVTQTPRYLIKTRGQQVTLSCSPISGHRSVSWYQQTPGQGLQFLFEYFSETQRNKGNFPGRFSGRQFSNSRSEMNVSTLELGDSALYLCASSPQGWDGYTFGSGTRLTVV.

This clonotype was observed at least ten times. This chain joins TRBV20-1 and TRBJ2-7; TRBD1 or TRBD2 may be the D gene (5 bases each). The CDR3 consists of 12 residues. CDR1 DFQATT and CDR2 SNEGSKA come from the germline V gene (reference sequence). V was shortened by 7 bases and J by 5 bases, with 15 bases between the two germline ends. As DNA, the CDR3 is TGCAGTGGTGGGACGGGGAAAGACGAGCAGTACTTC. Its protein product is CSGGTGKDEQYF.

This clonotype was picked up a small number of times. Sequence at one end of the junction differs from germline and may be a read error. V and J are TRBV28 and TRBJ1-6; D gene uncertain. The germline CDR1 and CDR2 sequences are MDHEN and SYDVKM. CDR3 length: 12 amino acids. DNA of the CDR3: TGTGCCTCCCGGGTCTCCAATTTACCCCTCCACTTT. Residues: CASRVSNLPLHF.

The gene calls are TRBV28 and TRBJ2-5; no clear D gene. Germline lookup yields CDR1 MDHEN and CDR2 SYDVKM. The CDR3 sequence is 12 residues long. The V end was cut by 6 bases, the J end by 5 bases, with 10 bases between. In DNA, the CDR3 is TGTGCCAGCAGCACCTCCGTTGAGACCCAGTACTTC. The encoded protein is CASSTSVETQYF. The full variable domain, rest sourced from reference TRBV28 and TRBJ2-5, is DVKVTQSSRYLVKRTGEKVFLECVQDMDHENMFWYRQDPGLGLRLIYFSYDVKMKEKGDIPEGYSVSREKKERFSLILESASTNQTSMYLCASSTSVETQYFGPGTRLLVL.

This clonotype occurred many times. The rearrangement uses TRBV20-1 and TRBJ2-5, with D uncertain. The CDR3 extends over 11 amino acids. Trimming removed 4 bases from V and 5 bases from J, with 8 bases in between. The V gene's germline CDR1 is DFQATT and CDR2 SNEGSKA (reference sequence). The CDR3, as DNA: TGCAGTGCTAAACTACGGGAGACCCAGTACTTC. Translated, it gives CSAKLRETQYF.

This clonotype was observed a handful of times. V is TRBV28 and J is TRBJ2-7; 8 nucleotides match TRBD1. This CDR3 comprises 12 residues. Trimming cost V 6 bases and J 2 bases; bases outside gene matches: 0. The germline V gene has CDR1 MDHEN and CDR2 SYDVKM. CDR3 bases: TGTGCCAGCAGGGACAGGGCCTACGAGCAGTACTTC. It specifies CASRDRAYEQYF.

This clonotype was counted ten times or more. The rearrangement joins TRBV24-1 to TRBJ2-5, with 12 bases fitting TRBD1. The germline gives CDR1 KGHDR, CDR2 SFDVKD. The CDR3 covers 14 residues. V lost 7 bases to trimming and J lost 4 bases; unmatched junction nucleotides: 3. The CDR3 nucleotides read TGTGCCACCAGGGGGACAGGGGGCGTAGAGACCCAGTACTTC. Translation: CATRGTGGVETQYF.

V is TRBV28 and J is TRBJ2-1; D is undetermined. The germline V gene has CDR1 MDHEN and CDR2 SYDVKM. This CDR3 region has 14 residues. Between the trimmed V and J ends, which lost 4 bases and 5 bases, there was a span of 12 bases. CDR3 residues: CASSSRRNNNEQFF. In nucleotides, the CDR3 is TGTGCCAGCAGTTCCCGGCGCAACAACAATGAGCAGTTCTTC.

The chain is built from TRBV20-1 and TRBJ1-3, with 10 bases matching TRBD1. The CDR3 extends over 17 amino acids. Germline V lookup: CDR1 DFQATT, CDR2 SNEGSKA (reference sequence). Unmatched junction bases numbered 8, after V lost 1 base and J lost 2 bases. The CDR3 loop is CSARGQGAHLAGNTIYF. The CDR3 coding sequence is TGCAGTGCTAGAGGACAGGGGGCTCACTTGGCTGGAAACACCATATATTTT.

This chain links TRBV6-5 with TRBJ1-4, with D perhaps matching TRBD1 (5 bases). Trimming cost V 0 bases and J 4 bases, with 6 bases left between them. CDR3 length equals 14 residues. Per the germline V gene, CDR1 is MNHEY and CDR2 is SVGAGI. The CDR3 region has the DNA TGTGCCAGCAGTTACTCTGACAGTAATGAAAAACTGTTTTTT. This sequence encodes CASSYSDSNEKLFF.

The gene calls are TRBV5-1 and TRBJ2-5, with D perhaps being TRBD1 or TRBD2 (5 bases each). Trimming cost V 4 bases and J 0 bases, with 16 bases left between them. The CDR3 has 16 amino acids. Per germline, CDR1 SGHRS and CDR2 YFSETQ. The CDR3, as DNA: TGCGCCAGCAGCCCAGGGAGCGGAAGGTACCAAGAGACCCAGTACTTC. It specifies CASSPGSGRYQETQYF.

The chain combines TRBV9 with TRBJ1-6, with TRBD1 matching 7 bases. V gave up 0 bases and J gave up 9 bases; unmatched junction bases: 0. This CDR3 has 13 residues. Germline V gene lookup returns CDR1 SGDLS and CDR2 YYNGEE. CDR3 loop: CASSVDRGSPLHF. Here the CDR3 DNA reads TGTGCCAGCAGCGTAGACAGGGGTTCACCCCTCCACTTT. Full variable domain (missing parts from reference TRBV9 and TRBJ1-6): DSGVTQTPKHLITATGQRVTLRCSPRSGDLSVYWYQQSLDQGLQFLIQYYNGEERAKGNILERFSAQQFPDLHSELNLSSLELGDSALYFCASSVDRGSPLHFGNGTRLTVT.

This clonotype has only a few counts. In DNA form, the CDR3 reads TGTGCCAGCAGTTTAAGGCAGGGCATCCATGGCTACACCTTC. Amino acids: CASSLRQGIHGYTF. This chain connects TRBV12-3 or TRBV12-4 to TRBJ1-2; the D gene is possibly TRBD1 (5 bases). This CDR3 is 14 amino acids long. The V gene lost 2 bases and the J gene lost 6 bases, with 13 bases spanning the gap.

CDR3 residues: CASSLYLRGTQETQYF. In nucleotides, the CDR3 is TGTGCCAGCAGTTTATACCTAAGGGGAACCCAAGAGACCCAGTACTTC. The chain is built from TRBV28 and TRBJ2-5; a possible D gene is TRBD1 (5 bases). From germline, CDR1 is MDHEN and CDR2 SYDVKM. This CDR3 spans 16 amino acids. Trimming cost V 1 base and J 1 base, with 13 bases left between them.

The V gene is TRBV2, the J gene TRBJ2-7; D is possibly TRBD1 or TRBD2 (6 bases each). Germline V lookup: CDR1 SNHLY, CDR2 FYNNEI. Trimming pared 7 bases from V and 4 bases from J, leaving 20 bases between. The CDR3 extends over 15 amino acids. Here the CDR3 DNA reads TGTGCCAGCAACCCTTTGGGTACAGGGACTTACGAGCAGTACTTC. Protein: CASNPLGTGTYEQYF.

CDR3 sequence (DNA): TGTGCCAGCAGCTTACAGGGCCGGGGATTCAATGAGCAGTTCTTC. Residues: CASSLQGRGFNEQFF. The chain uses TRBV7-9 and TRBJ2-5, with D perhaps given as TRBD1 or TRBD2 (5 bases each). The J call may be incorrect, as the DNA end agrees better with TRBJ2-1. Germline V gene data show CDR1 as SEHNR and CDR2 as FQNEAQ (reference sequence). This CDR3 contains 15 residues.

This clonotype was detected only a few times. This chain's CDR3 is CASSRVWGEQFF. CDR3 DNA: TGCGCCAGCAGCAGGGTTTGGGGTGAGCAGTTCTTC. The chain is built from TRBV5-1 and TRBJ2-1; D gene uncertain. CDR3 length: 12 amino acids. Germline values: CDR1 SGHRS, CDR2 YFSETQ. V was pared by 4 bases and J by 9 bases, with 11 bases between.